This TCR beta chain emerged from a study of shared clonotypes between healthy human individuals (dated by TCRdb to 2019 to 2021). For context, the study as a whole: A couple of women and a few men aged 18 to 49 years were included in the cohort. To increase sequencing depth and limit assay-specific biases, different laboratories used diverse techniques to prepare libraries and sequence TCR repertoires. Blood TCR repertoires of five healthy adults were deeply sequenced to estimate repertoire size and the extent of clonotype sharing between individuals. Each donor's leukapheresis produced roughly between roughly 0.85 and 9.5 billion PBMCs. Results the study describes overall, beyond this receptor: Based on pairwise subsampling, the degree of clonotype sharing among donors was expected to be affected by sequencing depth. Because the study included a small number of donors, the genetic and exposure-history diversity represented was limited. Sampling was restricted to blood, and TCR repertoires in tissues likely differ from the TCR repertoires found in blood.

Including cysteine and phenylalanine, the CDR3 has 10 amino acids. Left in the record is the CDR3 DNA by itself, 30 bases read in frame from the first base. The V end loses 10 bases and the J end loses 5 bases, and a stretch of 8 bases separates them. Per the germline V gene, MDHEN is the CDR1 and SYDVKM is the CDR2. Using the deep immunoSEQ assay, multiplex PCR amplified TCR CDR3 regions from genomic DNA. Extracted genomic DNA from each cell subset was distributed evenly across all wells of several immunoSEQ 96-well plates, and each plate was treated as a replicate. Each replicate PCR for unsorted PBMC received roughly 290 ng genomic DNA, equal to about 30,000 T cell genomes. Genomic DNA from unsorted PBMC was sequenced over ten immunoSEQ deep assay plates. Purified libraries were measured with a Qubit 3.0 fluorometer, size-checked on a Bioanalyzer 2100, and measured again with the KAPA Library Quantification kit. Every immunoSEQ 96-well plate was sequenced on a dedicated single-read 150-cycle Illumina NextSeq 550 flow cell. The authors' analysis ran thus. The immunoSEQ output contained only junctional sequences without quality scores, so filtering could not match that applied to full-length reads. To assign V/J genes and CDR3, sequences were annotated using PyIR, a Python wrapper for IgBLAST v1.9, with IMGT germline references. Any read was removed if the V/J assignment was weak (E-value above 1e-6), the CDR3 was missing, or the read contained stop codons, out-of-frame junctions, or ambiguous translated residues. V3J clonotypes were defined as sequences sharing the same inferred V gene, J gene, and CDR3 amino acid sequence. The percentage overlap between two repertoires was calculated by dividing the number of shared unique clonotypes by the size of the smaller repertoire. Richness of each repertoire was evaluated using RTK rarefaction, the Chao1 estimator, and Recon v2.1 estimates of unobserved clonotypes. Not all clones reach the TCRdb copy of this immuneACCESS table, which keeps in-frame sequences only. Checked studies attribute under half of the gap to unresolved V genes and leave the rest unexplained. V, J and clone size are taken as reported in that table, and D and trimming were inferred from the DNA itself. Within this sample are more than 450,000 clones, with 75% to 85% of them counted one time only. The ten largest clones add up to 10% to 15% of the sample.

Details on this clone: Its specific antigen is unknown. One base away there is no much larger clone; base qualities are not given.

Donors were healthy HIV-negative adults with no recently reported acute infections or vaccinations. All donors were Caucasian adults living in Nashville, Tennessee, USA. For unsorted samples, 85 million to 100 million PBMCs were counted, and genomic DNA was extracted using the QIAamp DNA Blood Mini kit. After blood collection by leukapheresis, PBMCs were isolated using Ficoll-Histopaque density gradient centrifugation and then cryopreserved in the vapor phase of liquid nitrogen. The chain was built from TRBV28 and TRBJ2-5; the D gene cannot be named for sure. The clonotype comes from a middle-aged woman in good health. Some clones in this sample may be carry-over from other donors' samples. The sample was PBMCs. The sequence in DNA is TGTGCCACCGCCACGGAGACCCAGTACTTC. Its protein is CATATETQYF. With the rest looked up from the reference TRBV28 and TRBJ2-5 genes rather than sequenced, the full variable domain is DVKVTQSSRYLVKRTGEKVFLECVQDMDHENMFWYRQDPGLGLRLIYFSYDVKMKEKGDIPEGYSVSREKKERFSLILESASTNQTSMYLCATATETQYFGPGTRLLVL.